A single sample gave rise to the 26 T cell receptor beta chains below, sequenced in a study of blood T cell repertoires in COVID-19. Libraries were prepared by immunoSEQ multiplex PCR; TCRdb keeps only in-frame clonotypes and omits some of them. The sample lists 130,000 to 150,000 clones; about nine tenths were seen once. Material for sequencing was PBMCs or T cells enriched from blood (not recorded which). The source is a woman in her 40s who had been exposed to COVID-19.

The chain couples TRBV4-1 to TRBJ2-3; no reliable D call. The CDR3 runs 15 residues. V was clipped by 0 bases and J by 1 base, with 8 bases between them. CDR1 is MGHRA and CDR2 is YSYEKL in the germline V gene. CDR3 DNA: TGCGCCAGCAGCCAAGAGTCGGTTGGCACAGATACGCAGTATTTT. Its translation is CASSQESVGTDTQYF.

CDR3 nucleotides: TGTGCCAGCAGCCAAGGGAGATCGAACACCGGGGAGCTGTTTTTT. This translates into CASSQGRSNTGELFF. The V call is TRBV3-1 (or the pseudogene TRBV3-2), the J call TRBJ2-2; D unresolved. With 1 base removed from V and 0 bases from J, the gap between germline ends came to 6 bases. This CDR3 region has 15 residues. CDR1 is LGHDT, CDR2 YNNKEL, per germline (reference sequence).

This CDR3 reads CSVEGGAWESGYGYTF. The CDR3 DNA reads TGCAGCGTGGAGGGCGGCGCTTGGGAGTCAGGTTATGGCTACACCTTC. V is TRBV29-1 and J is TRBJ1-2, with D unresolved. Germline CDR1 is SQVTM and CDR2 is ANQGSEA. Trimming left V 6 bases short and J 5 bases short, with 25 bases between. This CDR3 is 16 amino acids long.

The rearrangement joins TRBV28 to TRBJ2-7, with 9 bases matching TRBD2. The CDR3 has 14 residues. The V gene end was trimmed by 9 bases and the J gene end by 3 bases; junction bases not matched to a gene: 9. In germline, CDR1 is MDHEN, CDR2 SYDVKM. For the CDR3, the DNA is TGTGCCAGTTCTCCCGCGACTAGCGGCTACGAGCAGTACTTC. Encoded protein: CASSPATSGYEQYF.

This chain links TRBV4-3 with TRBJ2-3; TRBD2 matches 8 bases. This CDR3 has 16 amino acids. Per the germline V gene, CDR1 is LGHNA and CDR2 is YSLEER. Trimming cost V 3 bases and J 6 bases; bases outside gene matches: 11. The CDR3, as DNA: TGCGCCAGCAGCCATGAGACTAGCGTGACCAGGGATACGCAGTATTTT. Residues: CASSHETSVTRDTQYF.

This chain links TRBV4-1 with TRBJ2-1, with 9 nucleotides matching TRBD2. In germline, CDR1 is MGHRA, CDR2 YSYEKL. After removal of 2 bases from V and 5 bases from J, the junction contained 7 bases not matched to a gene. CDR3 length equals 16 residues. CDR3 sequence (DNA): TGCGCCAGCAGCCAACCGGGACTAGCCACGAACAATGAGCAGTTCTTC. Protein product: CASSQPGLATNNEQFF.

The V call is TRBV5-1, the J call TRBJ2-2; D gene ambiguous. Germline lookup yields CDR1 SGHRS and CDR2 YFSETQ. V lost 4 bases and J lost 1, with 11 bases in between. The CDR3 contains 15 residues. CDR3 region: CASSDETQNTGELFF. The CDR3 DNA sequence: TGCGCCAGCAGCGACGAGACACAGAACACCGGGGAGCTGTTTTTT. Full variable domain (outside the CDR3, taken from reference TRBV5-1 and TRBJ2-2): KAGVTQTPRYLIKTRGQQVTLSCSPISGHRSVSWYQQTPGQGLQFLFEYFSETQRNKGNFPGRFSGRQFSNSRSEMNVSTLELGDSALYLCASSDETQNTGELFFGEGSRLTVL.

This clone appeared a few times. The chain combines TRBV6-4 with TRBJ2-1; D uncertain. The CDR3 loop spans 15 amino acids. Germline V gene lookup returns CDR1 MRHNA and CDR2 SNTAGT. V was cut by 0 bases and J by 1 base, with 7 bases left in between. The CDR3 nucleotides are TGTGCCAGCAGTGACTCCGTCGGGTCCTACAATGAGCAGTTCTTC. Amino acid sequence: CASSDSVGSYNEQFF.

In this sample, this clone turned up once. CDR3 region: CASSFKRQGAGAGNQPQHF. In DNA, the CDR3 is TGTGCCAGCAGCTTCAAAAGACAGGGGGCCGGAGCGGGCAATCAGCCCCAGCATTTT. The rearrangement uses TRBV5-6 and TRBJ1-5, with 10 nucleotides matching TRBD1. The CDR3 has 19 amino acids. Per the germline V gene, CDR1 is SGHDT and CDR2 is YYEEEE. V was pared by 2 bases and J by 2 bases, with 13 bases of the junction left unmatched.

The chain recombines TRBV11-2 with TRBJ1-1; 7 bases match TRBD1. The V gene end was trimmed by 5 bases and the J gene end by 5 bases; junction bases not matched to a gene: 5. The CDR3 is made up of 13 amino acids. Germline V gives CDR1 SGHAT, CDR2 FQNNGV. CDR3 sequence (DNA): TGTGCCAGCAGCATACAGGGGATAACTGAAGCTTTCTTT. It encodes CASSIQGITEAFF.

J is TRBJ2-7 and V is TRBV27; 16 bases are shared with TRBD2. Germline-derived CDR1 and CDR2 are MNHEY and SMNVEV (reference sequence). The CDR3 length is 20 residues. V lost 0 bases and J lost 4; bases outside the gene matches: 12. CDR3 region: CASSLSKGGLAGGPGYEQYF. Written as DNA, the CDR3 is TGTGCCAGCAGTTTATCGAAAGGGGGACTAGCGGGAGGGCCCGGGTACGAGCAGTACTTC.

The J gene is TRBJ1-1, the V gene TRBV6-5; D call uncertain. The CDR3 has 13 residues. From germline, CDR1 is MNHEY and CDR2 SVGAGI. V lost 6 bases, J lost 0 bases, and 8 bases lay in between. CDR3 in amino acids: CASRAFMNTEAFF. The DNA for the CDR3 is TGTGCCAGCAGGGCTTTTATGAACACTGAAGCTTTCTTT.

This chain links TRBV11-2 with TRBJ1-1; a weak D match, TRBD1 (5 bases). This CDR3 has 14 residues. Deletions cut 2 bases from V and 1 base from J, with 8 bases between. Germline lookup yields CDR1 SGHAT and CDR2 FQNNGV. The CDR3 sequence is CASSLQGGNTEAFF. The CDR3 DNA reads TGTGCCAGCAGCTTACAGGGCGGGAACACTGAAGCTTTCTTT.

The chain employs TRBV5-1 and TRBJ2-2, with D perhaps TRBD1 (5 bases). Trimming took off 5 bases at V and 3 bases at J, with 14 bases between the two ends. Germline V CDR1 and CDR2: SGHRS, YFSETQ. CDR3 size: 15 residues. The CDR3 reads CASRARASDTGELFF. The CDR3 DNA reads as TGCGCCAGCAGGGCCAGGGCCTCGGACACCGGGGAGCTGTTTTTT.

The V and J genes are TRBV7-6 and TRBJ2-7; D may be TRBD2 (6 bases). The V end was cut by 5 bases, the J end by 0 bases, with 14 bases between. This CDR3 region has 15 residues. The germline CDR1 and CDR2 sequences are SGHVS and FNYEAQ. The CDR3 region is CASSPEGGRSYEQYF. The CDR3 DNA is TGTGCCAGCAGCCCGGAGGGCGGACGCTCCTACGAGCAGTACTTC.

The chain has TRBV21-1 and TRBJ2-5; the table's TRBD1 call for D was not verified on the DNA. TRBV21-1 is marked as a pseudogene. The CDR3 runs to 17 residues. CDR3 DNA: TGTGCCAGCAGCAAAGCTCTACAGGGGGGGGGTCAAGAGACCCAGTACTTC. Its translation: CASSKALQGGGQETQYF.

The rearrangement joins TRBV6-5 to TRBJ1-1; 8 bases agree with TRBD1. Looked up from germline, CDR1 is MNHEY and CDR2 is SVGAGI. V lost 2 bases to trimming and J lost 4 bases; unmatched junction nucleotides: 3. CDR3 size: 14 residues. The CDR3 region has the DNA TGTGCCAGCAGTTACCGGACAGGGTTCACTGAAGCTTTCTTT. Translating it yields CASSYRTGFTEAFF.

The V and J genes are TRBV29-1 and TRBJ1-2; D unresolved. Germline values: CDR1 SQVTM, CDR2 ANQGSEA. This CDR3 comprises 14 residues. V lost 0 bases and J 6 bases, leaving 14 bases between the germline ends. In DNA, the CDR3 is TGCAGCGTTGAAGACCCCCTTTTCCGGGATGGCTACACCTTC. Translating gives CSVEDPLFRDGYTF.

V usage is TRBV9 and J usage is TRBJ1-4; 9 bases map to TRBD1. With 3 bases clipped from V and 5 bases from J, the junction kept 5 bases outside the gene matches. The CDR3 totals 15 residues. The V gene's germline CDR1 is SGDLS and CDR2 YYNGEE. The chain's CDR3 is CASSAYRGRNEKLFF. The CDR3 DNA reads as TGTGCCAGCAGCGCCTACAGGGGGCGGAATGAAAAACTGTTTTTT.

The chain carries TRBV10-3 and TRBJ2-1; 10 bases map to TRBD2. The CDR3 spans 15 residues. Germline CDR1 is ENHRY and CDR2 is SYGVKD. The V gene end was trimmed by 10 bases and the J gene end by 4 bases; junction bases not matched to a gene: 10. The CDR3: CATVGASGGYNEQFF. The CDR3 DNA follows: TGTGCCACCGTCGGGGCTAGCGGGGGTTACAATGAGCAGTTCTTC.

This chain connects TRBV10-2 to TRBJ1-5; D is perhaps TRBD1 (6 bases). Trimming took off 10 bases at V and 4 bases at J, with 11 bases between the two ends. Germline assignment: CDR1 WSHSY and CDR2 SAAADI. There are 12 residues in the CDR3. The CDR3 is CATSQGNQPQHF. As DNA, the CDR3 is TGCGCCACCTCCCAGGGGAATCAGCCCCAGCATTTT.

This sequence joins TRBV5-1 and TRBJ1-2; tentatively, D is TRBD1 (5 bases). The CDR3 is made up of 16 amino acids. Trimming took 4 bases from V and 1 from J, leaving 17 bases between them. Germline V lookup: CDR1 SGHRS, CDR2 YFSETQ. This CDR3 reads CASSPSGGVNNYGYTF. CDR3 nucleotide sequence: TGCGCCAGCAGCCCAAGTGGAGGGGTTAATAACTATGGCTACACCTTC.

The V and J genes are TRBV5-1 and TRBJ2-1; TRBD2 matches at 7 bases. Per the germline V gene, CDR1 is SGHRS and CDR2 is YFSETQ. V shed 0 bases, J shed 10 bases, and the junction held 4 bases outside the gene matches. The CDR3 extends over 13 amino acids. For the CDR3, the DNA is TGCGCCAGCAGCTTGGAGAGCGGGGTCGAGCAGTTCTTC. Amino acid sequence: CASSLESGVEQFF.

The genes are TRBV3-1 (or the pseudogene TRBV3-2) and TRBJ2-1; 16 bases agree with TRBD2. The CDR3 loop spans 16 amino acids. Trimming cost V 5 bases and J 5 bases; bases outside gene matches: 3. CDR1 and CDR2 from the germline V gene are LGHDT and YNNKEL (reference sequence). CDR3 DNA: TGTGCCAGCAGCAGGGGACTAGCGGGGGGGCACAATGAGCAGTTCTTC. Translation: CASSRGLAGGHNEQFF.

This chain joins TRBV3-1 (or the pseudogene TRBV3-2) and TRBJ2-1; the D is unclear. The CDR3 sequence is 15 residues long. Germline V gene lookup returns CDR1 LGHDT and CDR2 YNNKEL (reference sequence). Trimming shortened V by 6 bases and J by 5 bases, and 17 bases separated the two germline ends. The CDR3 DNA sequence: TGTGCCAGCAGGCAACTAAGTAGTGTAAACAATGAGCAGTTCTTC. Residues: CASRQLSSVNNEQFF.

This clone was seen repeatedly, ten times or more. This chain uses TRBV10-3 with TRBJ2-1, with 10 bases identical to TRBD2. V lost 5 bases, J lost 8 bases, and 9 bases stayed unmatched. The CDR3 spans 15 residues. From germline, CDR1 is ENHRY and CDR2 SYGVKD. CDR3 in DNA: TGTGCCATCAGTTTTTCTAGCGGGAGTCACTATGAGCAGTTCTTC. Translated: CAISFSSGSHYEQFF.